Below are 27 T cell receptor beta chains sequenced from a single sample in a study of blood T cell repertoires in COVID-19. Clones were sequenced by immunoSEQ multiplex PCR, and TCRdb holds only the in-frame ones, with some missing. The table includes 140,000 to 150,000 clones, 75% to 90% detected once. The sequenced material came from PBMCs or T cells enriched from blood (not recorded which). The receptors were sampled from a woman in her forties who had been exposed to COVID-19.

This chain joins TRBV4-3 and TRBJ2-1, with TRBD2 matching over 9 bases. Trimming at V came to 3 bases and at J to 3 bases, leaving 3 bases not matched to a gene. CDR1 and CDR2 from the germline V gene are LGHNA and YSLEER. The CDR3 has 15 residues. The CDR3 loop reads CASSHIAGVYNEQFF. The CDR3 DNA is TGCGCCAGCAGCCACATAGCGGGAGTCTACAATGAGCAGTTCTTC.

The chain carries TRBV11-2 and TRBJ2-7, with TRBD2 matching over 9 bases. There are 14 residues in the CDR3. Germline V gene data show CDR1 as SGHAT and CDR2 as FQNNGV. V was pared by 4 bases and J by 6 bases, with 7 bases of the junction left unmatched. CDR3 loop: CASSSAGGPSEQYF. CDR3 sequence (DNA): TGTGCCAGCAGCTCCGCGGGAGGGCCTTCCGAGCAGTACTTC.

This clone was picked up a small number of times. The CDR3 DNA is TGTGCCAGCAGTCTTACAGGGGGCTCTGGAAACACCATATATTTT. Protein product: CASSLTGGSGNTIYF. V is TRBV6-5 and J is TRBJ1-3; 8 positions match TRBD1. The length of the CDR3 is 15 residues. V trimming: 5 bases; J trimming: 0 bases; junction bases outside the gene matches: 3. Germline CDR1 and CDR2: MNHEY and SVGAGI.

This chain links TRBV6-2 or TRBV6-3 with TRBJ2-7; 9 bases line up with TRBD2. The junction had 6 bases not matched to a gene; V was cut back by 2 bases and J by 4 bases. There are 15 residues in the CDR3. Germline V gene data show CDR1 as MNHEY and CDR2 as SVGEGT. The CDR3, as DNA: TGTGCCAGCAGTTACATCCCTAGCGGGAAGTACGAGCAGTACTTC. This codes for CASSYIPSGKYEQYF.

The chain combines TRBV5-1 with TRBJ2-5; 9 bases align to TRBD2. CDR1 SGHRS and CDR2 YFSETQ come from the germline V gene. V trimming: 4 bases; J trimming: 2 bases; junction bases outside the gene matches: 9. The CDR3 has 16 residues. Written as DNA, the CDR3 is TGCGCCAGCAGCCTCCGACTAGCGGCTTCACAAGAGACCCAGTACTTC. It specifies CASSLRLAASQETQYF. Full variable domain (remainder filled in from reference TRBV5-1 and TRBJ2-5): KAGVTQTPRYLIKTRGQQVTLSCSPISGHRSVSWYQQTPGQGLQFLFEYFSETQRNKGNFPGRFSGRQFSNSRSEMNVSTLELGDSALYLCASSLRLAASQETQYFGPGTRLLVL.

The chain links TRBV7-8 to TRBJ2-7; D may be TRBD1 (6 bases). Trimming shortened V by 2 bases and J by 3 bases, and 14 bases separated the two germline ends. Per the germline V gene, CDR1 is SGHVS and CDR2 is FQNEAQ. This CDR3 comprises 15 residues. CDR3: CASSLRSDSGYEQYF. CDR3 sequence (DNA): TGTGCCAGCAGCTTAAGATCGGACAGCGGCTACGAGCAGTACTTC.

This clone appeared a single time. The chain carries TRBV10-3 and TRBJ1-2; D unresolved. Germline CDR1 reads ENHRY; CDR2 reads SYGVKD. The CDR3 spans 13 residues. The V gene lost 2 bases and the J gene lost 10 bases, with 14 bases spanning the gap. The CDR3 nucleotides are TGTGCCATCAGTGAGACGGCAGGCGTAACCTACACCTTC. Its protein is CAISETAGVTYTF.

This sequence joins TRBV11-2 and TRBJ2-3; 8 bases map to TRBD2. Germline CDR1 SGHAT, CDR2 FQNNGV. CDR3 length equals 14 residues. The V segment lost 2 bases and the J segment 4 bases; nucleotides outside the gene matches: 2. Here the CDR3 DNA reads TGTGCCAGCAGCTTATGGGGACTAGCAGATACGCAGTATTTT. Amino acid sequence: CASSLWGLADTQYF.

V usage is TRBV28 and J usage is TRBJ1-1; D is perhaps TRBD1 (6 bases). V was shortened by 2 bases and J by 2 bases, with 12 bases between the two germline ends. The CDR3 is made up of 15 amino acids. Germline V lookup: CDR1 MDHEN, CDR2 SYDVKM. This chain's CDR3 is CASSLHLQGNTEAFF. The CDR3 bases are TGTGCCAGCAGTTTACACTTACAGGGAAACACTGAAGCTTTCTTT.

The chain combines TRBV29-1 with TRBJ1-3, with TRBD1 identical over 7 bases. Germline CDR1 is SQVTM and CDR2 is ANQGSEA. This CDR3 region has 16 residues. After removal of 5 bases from V and 0 bases from J, the junction contained 10 bases not matched to a gene. The CDR3 bases are TGCAGCGTTCTTTTTCAGGGGGAGATCTCTGGAAACACCATATATTTT. It yields the protein CSVLFQGEISGNTIYF.

The V and J genes are TRBV29-1 and TRBJ1-2; D may be TRBD1 (5 bases). Germline lookup yields CDR1 SQVTM and CDR2 ANQGSEA. Trimming stripped 2 bases from V and 8 bases from J, with 12 bases between. This CDR3 spans 12 amino acids. The CDR3 sequence: CSVESGLGGYTF. Written as DNA, the CDR3 is TGCAGCGTTGAATCAGGGTTGGGCGGCTACACCTTC. Looking up the rest from reference TRBV29-1 and TRBJ1-2 gives the full variable domain: SAVISQKPSRDICQRGTSLTIQCQVDSQVTMMFWYRQQPGQSLTLIATANQGSEATYESGFVIDKFPISRPNLTFSTLTVSNMSPEDSSIYLCSVESGLGGYTFGSGTRLTVV.

The chain carries TRBV6-4 and TRBJ1-1, with D possibly matching TRBD1 (5 bases). The germline V and J ends were trimmed by 5 bases and 1 base, with 8 bases remaining between them. The CDR3 is 13 amino acids. Germline V gene data show CDR1 as MRHNA and CDR2 as SNTAGT. The CDR3 DNA sequence: TGTGCCAGCAGTCCTACAGGGAACACTGAAGCTTTCTTT. Protein product: CASSPTGNTEAFF.

V and J are TRBV2 and TRBJ2-4; 7 bases are a match to TRBD1. CDR3 length equals 14 residues. The ends lost 1 base at V and 8 bases at J; junction bases unmatched: 5. CDR1 SNHLY and CDR2 FYNNEI come from the germline V gene. CDR3 bases: TGTGCCAGCAGTGAAGATGCAGGGGGAGACATTCAGTACTTC. This encodes CASSEDAGGDIQYF.

The chain uses TRBV9 and TRBJ1-2; perhaps TRBD1 as D (5 bases). Germline CDR1 SGDLS, CDR2 YYNGEE. V dropped 3 bases and J dropped 8 bases, with 17 bases sitting between them. This CDR3 has 14 amino acids. CDR3 sequence: CASSGGTRDPGYTF. The CDR3 DNA reads TGTGCCAGCAGCGGGGGGACTAGGGACCCCGGCTACACCTTC. The full variable domain, in which reference TRBV9 and TRBJ1-2 provide the parts outside the CDR3, is DSGVTQTPKHLITATGQRVTLRCSPRSGDLSVYWYQQSLDQGLQFLIQYYNGEERAKGNILERFSAQQFPDLHSELNLSSLELGDSALYFCASSGGTRDPGYTFGSGTRLTVV.

The CDR3 is CASKGGLGSNQPQHF. CDR3 DNA sequence: TGCGCCAGCAAGGGGGGGCTCGGGAGCAATCAGCCCCAGCATTTT. The rearrangement joins TRBV5-1 to TRBJ1-5; D is perhaps TRBD1 (6 bases). The CDR3 totals 15 residues. CDR1 and CDR2 from the germline V gene are SGHRS and YFSETQ. V shed 6 bases and J shed 1 base, with 14 bases lying between them.

The V call is TRBV18, the J call TRBJ2-1, with D uncertain. Germline lookup yields CDR1 KGHSH and CDR2 LQKENI. This CDR3 has 13 amino acids. Trimming took off 6 bases at V and 9 bases at J, with 15 bases between the two ends. CDR3 amino acids: CASSLRHDVEQFF. The CDR3 DNA follows: TGTGCCAGCTCTCTCCGACACGACGTTGAGCAGTTCTTC. Full variable domain (missing parts from reference TRBV18 and TRBJ2-1): NAGVMQNPRHLVRRRGQEARLRCSPMKGHSHVYWYRQLPEEGLKFMVYLQKENIIDESGMPKERFSAEFPKEGPSILRIQQVVRGDSAAYFCASSLRHDVEQFFGPGTRLTVL.

Sample share makes this clone medium-sized. The chain has TRBV7-2 and TRBJ2-7, with a weak D call TRBD1 (6 bases). Germline CDR1 reads SGHTA; CDR2 reads FQGNSA. The V and J ends lost 4 bases and 0 bases respectively, with 13 bases between them. This CDR3 has 15 residues. CDR3 nucleotide sequence: TGTGCCAGCAGCTCAGGGTGGGACAACTCCTACGAGCAGTACTTC. It yields the protein CASSSGWDNSYEQYF.

This clone was observed a single time. The chain recombines TRBV29-1 with TRBJ2-1; D may be TRBD1 (6 bases). Germline V CDR1 and CDR2: SQVTM, ANQGSEA. The V gene lost 1 base and the J gene lost 12 bases, with 7 bases spanning the gap. This CDR3 is 10 amino acids long. For the CDR3, the DNA is TGCAGCGTTGAAGTAGGGGGGCAGTTCTTC. This translates into CSVEVGGQFF.

This CDR3 is CASSQLLAGFTDTQYF. The CDR3 DNA reads TGCGCCAGCAGCCAACTACTAGCGGGATTCACAGATACGCAGTATTTT. The chain combines TRBV4-1 with TRBJ2-3; TRBD2 matches 10 bases. Germline V gene lookup returns CDR1 MGHRA and CDR2 YSYEKL. This CDR3 spans 16 amino acids. The junction had 4 bases not matched to a gene; V was cut back by 2 bases and J by 2 bases.

The chain uses TRBV27 and TRBJ1-2; D is undetermined. The V gene's germline CDR1 is MNHEY and CDR2 SMNVEV (reference sequence). The CDR3 contains 13 residues. Trimming pared 3 bases from V and 8 bases from J, leaving 13 bases between. The CDR3: CASSLEGERGYTF. The CDR3 DNA sequence: TGTGCCAGCAGTTTGGAGGGAGAGAGAGGCTACACCTTC.

The CDR3 DNA reads TGTGCTAGTGGTTTGGAAACAGGGGGCACTGAAGCTTTCTTT. It codes for CASGLETGGTEAFF. The chain links TRBV12-5 to TRBJ1-1; TRBD1 agrees at 8 bases. Germline lookup yields CDR1 LGHNT and CDR2 FRNRAP. This CDR3 contains 14 residues. Losses at the gene ends were 1 base for V and 4 bases for J; bases not matched to a gene: 2.

DNA of the CDR3: TGCGCCAGCAGCCAAGTGGGACTAGCGGGAGGCACAGATACGCAGTATTTT. Amino acids: CASSQVGLAGGTDTQYF. The chain has TRBV4-1 and TRBJ2-3; TRBD2 agrees at 14 bases. Germline loops: CDR1 MGHRA, CDR2 YSYEKL. CDR3 length equals 17 residues. Unmatched junction bases numbered 1, after V lost 1 base and J lost 1 base.

A few counts support this clone. The rearrangement joins TRBV6-5 to TRBJ2-7, with 8 bases fitting TRBD2. The CDR3 consists of 15 residues. CDR1 and CDR2 from the germline V gene are MNHEY and SVGAGI. V gave up 8 bases and J gave up 4 bases; unmatched junction bases: 13. The CDR3 spells CASDPGGSGTYEQYF. In nucleotides, the CDR3 is TGTGCCAGCGACCCGGGGGGTAGCGGGACTTACGAGCAGTACTTC.

V is TRBV5-1 and J is TRBJ2-3, with 12 nucleotides matching TRBD2. V shed 0 bases, J shed 5 bases, and the junction held 1 base outside the gene matches. The CDR3 is made up of 15 amino acids. CDR1 is SGHRS, CDR2 YFSETQ, per germline. The CDR3 region is CASSLGLAGEDTQYF. The CDR3 nucleotides are TGCGCCAGCAGCTTGGGACTAGCGGGGGAAGATACGCAGTATTTT.

V and J are TRBV7-9 and TRBJ2-7; TRBD1 aligns across 10 bases. The germline V gene has CDR1 SEHNR and CDR2 FQNEAQ (reference sequence). The ends lost 6 bases at V and 5 bases at J; junction bases unmatched: 10. The CDR3 extends over 15 amino acids. The CDR3 loop is CASSSGTGARDEQYF. CDR3 nucleotide sequence: TGTGCCAGCAGTTCCGGGACAGGGGCTAGGGACGAGCAGTACTTC. Together with reference TRBV7-9 and TRBJ2-7, the CDR3 gives the full variable domain: DTGVSQNPRHKITKRGQNVTFRCDPISEHNRLYWYRQTLGQGPEFLTYFQNEAQLEKSRLLSDRFSAERPKGSFSTLEIQRTEQGDSAMYLCASSSGTGARDEQYFGPGTRLTVT.

The J gene is TRBJ1-2, the V gene TRBV28, with TRBD1 matching 9 bases. Looked up from germline, CDR1 is MDHEN and CDR2 is SYDVKM. The CDR3 runs to 13 residues. Trimming removed 6 bases from V and 6 bases from J; junction bases left unmatched: 5. The CDR3 DNA reads TGTGCCAGCAGGGACAGGGGTAAAGATGGCTACACCTTC. Residues: CASRDRGKDGYTF.

This rearrangement joins TRBV19 to TRBJ2-7; D might be TRBD1 (6 bases). The V end was cut by 3 bases, the J end by 2 bases, with 17 bases between. CDR3 length equals 16 residues. Looked up from germline, CDR1 is LNHDA and CDR2 is SQIVND (reference sequence). The CDR3 nucleotides read TGTGCCAGTAGTATCGGCTGGGGGCGCTCTCCCTACGAGCAGTACTTC. Its translation: CASSIGWGRSPYEQYF.